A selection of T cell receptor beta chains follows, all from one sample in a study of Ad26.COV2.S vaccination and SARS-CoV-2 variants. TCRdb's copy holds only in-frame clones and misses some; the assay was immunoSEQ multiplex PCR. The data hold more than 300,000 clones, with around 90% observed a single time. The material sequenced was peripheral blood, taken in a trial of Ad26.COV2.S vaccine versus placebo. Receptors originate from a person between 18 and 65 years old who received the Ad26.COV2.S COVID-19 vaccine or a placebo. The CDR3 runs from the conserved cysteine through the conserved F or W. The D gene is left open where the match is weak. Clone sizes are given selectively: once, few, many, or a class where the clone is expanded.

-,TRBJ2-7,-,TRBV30,TGTGCCTGGAGTGTGGGGGCGGAGTACGAGCAGTACTTC,CAWSVGAEYEQYF
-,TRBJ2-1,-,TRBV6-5,TGTGCCAGCAGTTTCTCGACTGGGGTGGATGAGCAGTTCTTC,CASSFSTGVDEQFF
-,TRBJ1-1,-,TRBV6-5,TGTGCCAGCACGAGGGGACACGGAATGAACACTGAAGCTTTCTTT,CASTRGHGMNTEAFF
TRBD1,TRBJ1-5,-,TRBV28,TGTGCCAGCAGTTTAGACAGGGGACTGGGCAATCAGCCCCAGCATTTT,CASSLDRGLGNQPQHF
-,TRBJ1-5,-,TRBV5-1,TGCGCCAGCAGCTTGGCCGGAGGGTATCAGCCCCAGCATTTT,CASSLAGGYQPQHF
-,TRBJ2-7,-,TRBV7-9,TGTGCCAGCAGCCCCCAGAGCAGGGGTGGCTACGAGCAGTACTTC,CASSPQSRGGYEQYF
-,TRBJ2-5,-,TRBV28,TGTGCCAGCGGTAGAGGGAGAATGGGAGAGACCCAGTACTTC,CASGRGRMGETQYF
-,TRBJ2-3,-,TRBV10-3,TGTGCCACGGGTCTCGGGTCCAGCACAGATACGCAGTATTTT,CATGLGSSTDTQYF
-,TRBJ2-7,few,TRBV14,TGTGCCAGCAGCCCTGGATCAAGGCTATTCTACGAGCAGCACTTC,CASSPGSRLFYEQHF
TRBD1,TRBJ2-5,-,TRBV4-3,TGCGCCAGCAGCCAGGGCACCGGGACAGGACAAGAGACCCAGTACTTC,CASSQGTGTGQETQYF
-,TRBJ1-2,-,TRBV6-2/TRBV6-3,TGTGCCAGCAGCACGACAGCCTATGGCTACACCTTC,CASSTTAYGYTF
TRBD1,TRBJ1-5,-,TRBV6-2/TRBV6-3,TGTGCCAGCAGTTATCCCGGGGACAGGGTCGAGGGCAATCAGCCCCAGCATTTT,CASSYPGDRVEGNQPQHF
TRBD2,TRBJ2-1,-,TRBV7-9,TGTGCCAGCAGCTTCAGACTAGCGGGGAATGAGCAGTTCTTC,CASSFRLAGNEQFF
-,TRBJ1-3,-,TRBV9,TGTGCCAGCAGCACGCCCGGGCGCGGAAACACCATATATTTT,CASSTPGRGNTIYF
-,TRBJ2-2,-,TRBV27,TGTGCCAGCAGTCCATGGAGGGGGACGAACACCGGGGAGCTGTTTTTT,CASSPWRGTNTGELFF
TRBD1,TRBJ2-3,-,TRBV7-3,TGTGCCAGCAGCCCATTCACAGGGGAAACAGATACGCAGTATTTT,CASSPFTGETDTQYF
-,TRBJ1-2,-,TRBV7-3,TGTGCCAGCAGCTTAGGACCGATCTATGGCTACACCTTC,CASSLGPIYGYTF
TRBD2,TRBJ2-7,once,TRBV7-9,TGTGCCAGCAGCTTAGTGGGCGGGGGCTACGAGCAGTACTTC,CASSLVGGGYEQYF
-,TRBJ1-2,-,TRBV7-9,TGTGCCAGCAGCGTGGACAGCTATGGCTACACCTTC,CASSVDSYGYTF
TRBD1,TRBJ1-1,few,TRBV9,TGTGCCAGCAGCGTTACAGGGGGCTCGAACACTGAAGCTTTCTTT,CASSVTGGSNTEAFF
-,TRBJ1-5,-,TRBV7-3,TGTGCCAGCAGCCCGTCGGTCGGGCCCCAGCATTTT,CASSPSVGPQHF
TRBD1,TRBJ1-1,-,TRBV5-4,TGTGCCAGCAGCTTTGGCGGGGGACAGGGATTCACTGAAGCTTTCTTT,CASSFGGGQGFTEAFF
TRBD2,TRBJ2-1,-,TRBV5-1,TGCGCCAGCAGTTTAACTAGCGGCAGCTCCTACAATGAGCAGTTCTTC,CASSLTSGSSYNEQFF
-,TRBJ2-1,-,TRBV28,TGTGCCAGCAGTCAACAGGGAGGGTCCTACAATGAGCAGTTCTTC,CASSQQGGSYNEQFF
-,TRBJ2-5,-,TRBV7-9,TGTGCCAGCAGCTTAGTGTCTCAGGGGTTGGAGACCCAGTACTTC,CASSLVSQGLETQYF
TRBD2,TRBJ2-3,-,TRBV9,TGTGCCAGCAGCGTAGGTGGACTAGGAGGCACAGATACGCAGTATTTT,CASSVGGLGGTDTQYF
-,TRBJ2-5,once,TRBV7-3,TGTGCCAGCAGCTCCAGAGGTACCCAGTACTTC,CASSSRGTQYF
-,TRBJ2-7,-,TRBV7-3,TGTGCCAGCAGCACCTCCGCCGCGGGGGCGCGGGACGAGCAGTACTTC,CASSTSAAGARDEQYF
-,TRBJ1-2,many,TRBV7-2,TGTGCCAGCAGCTTTTTTCAGGGTAACGGCTACACCTTC,CASSFFQGNGYTF
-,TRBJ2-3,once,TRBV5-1,TGCGCCAGCAGCTCTCGGGGTATACCAAGCACAGATACGCAGTATTTT,CASSSRGIPSTDTQYF
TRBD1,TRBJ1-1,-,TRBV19,TGTGCCAGTAGTCCAAGACAGGGGGTTCTCGACACTGAAGCTTTCTTT,CASSPRQGVLDTEAFF
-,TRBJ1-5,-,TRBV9,TGTGCCAGCAGCGTATCTGGCGGGCCCCCCAATCAGCCCCAGCATTTT,CASSVSGGPPNQPQHF
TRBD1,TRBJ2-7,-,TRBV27,TGTGCCAGCAGCCGACAGGGTGGCTACGAGCAGTACTTC,CASSRQGGYEQYF
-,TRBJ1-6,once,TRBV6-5,TGTGCCAGCAGTTACTCCCGTAATTCACCCCTCCACTTT,CASSYSRNSPLHF
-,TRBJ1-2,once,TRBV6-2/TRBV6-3,TGTGCCAGCAGTTACGAGGACAACTATGGCTACACCTTC,CASSYEDNYGYTF
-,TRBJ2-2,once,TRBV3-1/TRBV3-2,TGTGCCAGCAGCCAAGGATCCGGGCCCCCCACCGGGGAGCTGTTTTTT,CASSQGSGPPTGELFF
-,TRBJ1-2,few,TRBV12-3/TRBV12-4,TGTGCCAGCAGTTTAGGGGCAGGCCATGGCTACACCTTC,CASSLGAGHGYTF
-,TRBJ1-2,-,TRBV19,TGTGCCAGTAGTACCCAAGGGACGCATAACTATGGCTACACCTTC,CASSTQGTHNYGYTF